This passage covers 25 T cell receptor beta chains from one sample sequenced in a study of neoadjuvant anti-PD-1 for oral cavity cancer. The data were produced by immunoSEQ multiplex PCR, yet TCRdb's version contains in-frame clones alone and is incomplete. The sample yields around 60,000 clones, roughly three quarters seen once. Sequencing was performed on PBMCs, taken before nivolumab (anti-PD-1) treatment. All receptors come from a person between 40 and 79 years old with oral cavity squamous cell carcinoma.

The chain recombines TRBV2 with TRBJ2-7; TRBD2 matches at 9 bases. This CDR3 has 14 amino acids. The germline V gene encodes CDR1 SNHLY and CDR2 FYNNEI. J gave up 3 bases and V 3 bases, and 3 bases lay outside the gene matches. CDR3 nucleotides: TGTGCCAGCAGTGAGAGTAGCGGGAGCTACGAGCAGTACTTC. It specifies CASSESSGSYEQYF.

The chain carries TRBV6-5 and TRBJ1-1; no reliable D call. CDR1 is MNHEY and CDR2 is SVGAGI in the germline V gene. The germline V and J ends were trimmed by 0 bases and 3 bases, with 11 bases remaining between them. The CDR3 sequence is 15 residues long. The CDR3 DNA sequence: TGTGCCAGCAGTTACTCTAGGGTATGGGACACTGAAGCTTTCTTT. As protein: CASSYSRVWDTEAFF.

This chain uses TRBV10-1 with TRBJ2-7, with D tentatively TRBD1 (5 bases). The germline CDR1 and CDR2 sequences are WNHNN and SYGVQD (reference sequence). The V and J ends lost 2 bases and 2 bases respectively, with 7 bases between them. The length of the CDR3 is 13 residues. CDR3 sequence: CASSEGRAYEQYF. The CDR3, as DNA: TGCGCCAGCAGTGAGGGCAGGGCCTACGAGCAGTACTTC.

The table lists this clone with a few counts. The CDR3 sequence is CASSESTFNGGELFF. The CDR3 bases are TGCGCCAGCAGTGAGTCGACGTTTAACGGCGGGGAGCTGTTTTTT. The V call is TRBV10-1, the J call TRBJ2-2; D remains ambiguous. Trimming removed 0 bases at V and 7 bases at J, with 12 bases between. Germline V gene data show CDR1 as WNHNN and CDR2 as SYGVQD (reference sequence). The CDR3 sequence is 15 residues long.

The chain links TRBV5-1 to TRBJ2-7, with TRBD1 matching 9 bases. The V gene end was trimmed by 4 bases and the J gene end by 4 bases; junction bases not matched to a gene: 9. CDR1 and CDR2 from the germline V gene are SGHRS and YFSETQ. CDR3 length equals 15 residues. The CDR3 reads CASSPRGQGGYEQYF. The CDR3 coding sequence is TGCGCCAGCAGCCCGAGGGGACAGGGTGGGTACGAGCAGTACTTC.

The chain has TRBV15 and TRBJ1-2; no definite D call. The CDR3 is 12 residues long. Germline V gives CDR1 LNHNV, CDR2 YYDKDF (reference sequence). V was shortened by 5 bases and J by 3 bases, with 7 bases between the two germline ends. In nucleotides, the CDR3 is TGTGCCACCAGCGGGAGCTACTATGGCTACACCTTC. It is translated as CATSGSYYGYTF.

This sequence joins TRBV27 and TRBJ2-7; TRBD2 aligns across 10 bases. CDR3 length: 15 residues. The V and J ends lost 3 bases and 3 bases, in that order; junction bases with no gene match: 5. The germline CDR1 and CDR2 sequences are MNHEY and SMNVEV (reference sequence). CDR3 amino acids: CASSFASGGHYEQYF. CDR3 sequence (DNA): TGTGCCAGCAGTTTCGCTAGCGGGGGCCACTACGAGCAGTACTTC.

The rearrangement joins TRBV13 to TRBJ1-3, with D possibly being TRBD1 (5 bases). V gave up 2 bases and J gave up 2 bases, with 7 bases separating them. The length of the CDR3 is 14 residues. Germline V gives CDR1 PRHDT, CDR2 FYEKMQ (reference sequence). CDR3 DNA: TGTGCCAGCAGCTTACGAGGGGCTGGAAACACCATATATTTT. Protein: CASSLRGAGNTIYF.

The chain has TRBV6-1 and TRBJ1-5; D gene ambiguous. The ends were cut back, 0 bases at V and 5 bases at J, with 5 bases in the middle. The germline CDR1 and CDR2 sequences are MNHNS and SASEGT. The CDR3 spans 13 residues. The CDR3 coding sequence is TGTGCCAGCAGTGAAGCCTTCGATCAGCCCCAGCATTTT. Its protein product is CASSEAFDQPQHF.

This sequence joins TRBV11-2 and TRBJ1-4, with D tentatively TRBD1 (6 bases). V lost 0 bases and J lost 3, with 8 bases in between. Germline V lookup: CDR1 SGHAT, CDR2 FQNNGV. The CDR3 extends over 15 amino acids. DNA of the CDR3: TGTGCCAGCAGCTTAGAGGGGGCGGCTAATGAAAAACTGTTTTTT. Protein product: CASSLEGAANEKLFF.

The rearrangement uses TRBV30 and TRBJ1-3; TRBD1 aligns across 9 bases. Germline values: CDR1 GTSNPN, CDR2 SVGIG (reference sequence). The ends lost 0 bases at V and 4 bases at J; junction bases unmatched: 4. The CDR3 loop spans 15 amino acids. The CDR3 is CAWSVQGAGGNTIYF. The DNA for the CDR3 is TGTGCCTGGAGTGTACAGGGGGCAGGAGGAAACACCATATATTTT.

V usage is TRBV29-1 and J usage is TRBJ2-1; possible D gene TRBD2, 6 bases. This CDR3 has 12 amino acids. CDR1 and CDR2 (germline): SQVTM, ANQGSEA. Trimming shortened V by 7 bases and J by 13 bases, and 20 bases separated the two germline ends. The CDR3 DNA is TGCAGCGCCGCGGAGGGCCAGGACTATCAGTTCTTC. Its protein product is CSAAEGQDYQFF.

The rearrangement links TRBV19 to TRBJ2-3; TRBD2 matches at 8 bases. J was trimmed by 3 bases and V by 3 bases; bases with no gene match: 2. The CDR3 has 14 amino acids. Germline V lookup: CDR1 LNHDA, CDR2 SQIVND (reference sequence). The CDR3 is CASSISGATDTQYF. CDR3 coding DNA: TGTGCCAGTAGTATTAGCGGGGCAACAGATACGCAGTATTTT.

The CDR3: CAITNNVGTEAFF. The CDR3 DNA follows: TGTGCCATCACCAACAACGTCGGTACTGAAGCTTTCTTT. This sequence joins TRBV10-3 and TRBJ1-1, with D unclear. This CDR3 has 13 amino acids. The germline V gene has CDR1 ENHRY and CDR2 SYGVKD. V lost 7 bases, J lost 5 bases, and 14 bases lay in between.

CDR3 loop: CASSQARDVKFF. As DNA, the CDR3 is TGTGCCAGCAGCCAAGCAAGGGACGTCAAGTTCTTC. V usage is TRBV14 and J usage is TRBJ2-1; D is possibly TRBD1 or TRBD2 (5 bases each). Germline V gives CDR1 SGHDN, CDR2 FVKESK. The germline V and J ends were trimmed by 1 base and 14 bases, with 12 bases remaining between them. This CDR3 contains 12 residues. Drawing the rest from reference TRBV14 and TRBJ2-1, the complete variable domain is EAGVTQFPSHSVIEKGQTVTLRCDPISGHDNLYWYRRVMGKEIKFLLHFVKESKQDESGMPNNRFLAERTGGTYSTLKVQPAELEDSGVYFCASSQARDVKFFGPGTRLTVL.

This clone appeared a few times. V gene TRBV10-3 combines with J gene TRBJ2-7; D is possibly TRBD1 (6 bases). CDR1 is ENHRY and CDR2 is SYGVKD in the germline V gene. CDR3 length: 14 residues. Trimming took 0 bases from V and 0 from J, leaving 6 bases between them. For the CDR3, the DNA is TGTGCCATCAGTGAGTCGGACAGCTCCTACGAGCAGTACTTC. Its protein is CAISESDSSYEQYF.

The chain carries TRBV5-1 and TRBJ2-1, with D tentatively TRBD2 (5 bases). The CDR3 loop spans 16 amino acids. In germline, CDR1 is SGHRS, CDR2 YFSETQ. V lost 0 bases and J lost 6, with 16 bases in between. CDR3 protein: CASSLEAGGRANEQFF. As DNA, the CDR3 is TGCGCCAGCAGCTTGGAGGCGGGTGGTCGCGCCAATGAGCAGTTCTTC. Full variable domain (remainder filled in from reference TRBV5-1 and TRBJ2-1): KAGVTQTPRYLIKTRGQQVTLSCSPISGHRSVSWYQQTPGQGLQFLFEYFSETQRNKGNFPGRFSGRQFSNSRSEMNVSTLELGDSALYLCASSLEAGGRANEQFFGPGTRLTVL.

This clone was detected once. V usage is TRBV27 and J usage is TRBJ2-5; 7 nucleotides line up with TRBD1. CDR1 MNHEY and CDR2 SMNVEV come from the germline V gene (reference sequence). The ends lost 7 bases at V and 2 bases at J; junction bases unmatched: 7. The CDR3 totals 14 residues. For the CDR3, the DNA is TGTGCCAGCACCGCGGACAGGCAGCAAGAGACCCAGTACTTC. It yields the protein CASTADRQQETQYF.

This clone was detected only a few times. CDR3 in amino acids: CSVEDGTGTGSYNEQFF. CDR3 in DNA: TGCAGCGTTGAAGATGGGACAGGGACGGGCTCCTACAATGAGCAGTTCTTC. This rearrangement joins TRBV29-1 to TRBJ2-1, with 9 bases aligning to TRBD1. Trimming removed 0 bases from V and 0 bases from J; junction bases left unmatched: 6. The CDR3 is 17 residues long. CDR1 and CDR2 (germline): SQVTM, ANQGSEA.

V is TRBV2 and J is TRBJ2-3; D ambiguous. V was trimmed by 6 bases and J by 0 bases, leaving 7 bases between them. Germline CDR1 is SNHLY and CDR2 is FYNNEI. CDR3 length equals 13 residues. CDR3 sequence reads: CASSLESTDTQYF. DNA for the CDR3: TGTGCCAGCAGCTTAGAGAGCACAGATACGCAGTATTTT.

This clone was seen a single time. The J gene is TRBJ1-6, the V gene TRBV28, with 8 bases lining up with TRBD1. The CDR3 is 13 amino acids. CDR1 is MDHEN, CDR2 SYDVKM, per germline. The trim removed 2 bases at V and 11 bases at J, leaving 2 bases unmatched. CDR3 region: CASSLARGPPLHF. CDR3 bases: TGTGCCAGCAGTTTAGCCAGGGGGCCACCCCTCCACTTT.

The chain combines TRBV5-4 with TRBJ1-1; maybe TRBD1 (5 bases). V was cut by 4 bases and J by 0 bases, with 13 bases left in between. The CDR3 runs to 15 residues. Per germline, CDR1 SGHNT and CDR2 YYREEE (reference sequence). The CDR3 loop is CASSQPGRVNTEAFF. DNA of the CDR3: TGTGCCAGCAGCCAACCGGGACGAGTGAACACTGAAGCTTTCTTT.

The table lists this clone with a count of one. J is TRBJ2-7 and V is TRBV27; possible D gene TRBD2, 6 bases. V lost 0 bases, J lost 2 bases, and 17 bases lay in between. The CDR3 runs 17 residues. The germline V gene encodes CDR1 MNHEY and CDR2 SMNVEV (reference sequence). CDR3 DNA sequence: TGTGCCAGCAGTTTATCGACCGGAATGGGCGGGACCTACGAGCAGTACTTC. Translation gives CASSLSTGMGGTYEQYF.

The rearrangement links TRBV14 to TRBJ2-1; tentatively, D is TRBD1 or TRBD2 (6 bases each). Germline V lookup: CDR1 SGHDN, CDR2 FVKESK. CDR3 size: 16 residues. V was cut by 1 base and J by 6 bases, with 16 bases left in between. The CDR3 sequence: CASSQVGGHLGNEQFF. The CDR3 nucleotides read TGTGCCAGCAGCCAAGTTGGGGGGCACCTTGGCAATGAGCAGTTCTTC.

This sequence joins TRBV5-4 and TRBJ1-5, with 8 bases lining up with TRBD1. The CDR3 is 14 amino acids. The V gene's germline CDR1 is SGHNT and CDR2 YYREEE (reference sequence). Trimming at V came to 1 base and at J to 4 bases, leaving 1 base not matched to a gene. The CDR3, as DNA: TGTGCCAGCAGCTTGCAGGGGGCTAATCAGCCCCAGCATTTT. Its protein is CASSLQGANQPQHF. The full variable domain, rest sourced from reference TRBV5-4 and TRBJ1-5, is ETGVTQSPTHLIKTRGQQVTLRCSSQSGHNTVSWYQQALGQGPQFIFQYYREEENGRGNFPPRFSGLQFPNYSSELNVNALELDDSALYLCASSLQGANQPQHFGDGTRLSIL.